The TCR beta chain under discussion was sequenced for a study of T cell clonality in common variable immunodeficiency (dated by TCRdb to about 2015). CVID samples and control samples contributed equivalent amounts of genomic DNA as sequencing input. For every sample, a 60 bp segment covering the rearranged TCRbeta CDR3 region was amplified and then sequenced. TCRbeta amplification used the immunoSEQ assay, a bias-corrected multiplex PCR with high-throughput sequencing. As for the authors' bioinformatics: Every unique nucleotide sequence was considered a clone and was annotated with V, D and J genes, copy number and frequency. Sequences were labeled productive if in frame, and non-productive if out of frame or containing stop codons. Clonality was calculated from Shannon's entropy as previously described. Mean CDR3 Kyte-Doolittle hydropathy was derived from the predicted amino acid sequences of productive clones. Scaled V gene usage was hierarchically clustered using Manhattan distance and complete linkage with the R hclust function. To assess clone sharing by CDR3 amino acid sequence, 12 repertoires per group were resampled over 100 rounds. The repertoires were screened for approximately 72 published EBV-specific TCRbeta sequences and 200 to 250 published CMV-specific TCRbeta sequences. Analysis left out a couple of CVID samples that produced under 10,000 sequences, so 35 to 50 CVID repertoires remained. TCRdb's version of the immuneACCESS table is confined to in-frame rearrangements and falls short of the full clone set. An unresolved V gene accounts for under half of the shortfall where checked; the remainder is of unknown origin. Clonal size and the V and J genes are those of that table, whereas D and trimming came from the DNA. The sample has under 40,000 clones on record, with no singletons. Around 3% of the sample lies in the top ten.

This clone was observed at least ten times. The target of this receptor is not known. On the study overall, not on this receptor specifically: Fewer TCRbeta clones were shared among CVID subjects than among healthy controls (p < 0.0001). According to the authors, finding the cause of the higher clonality in CVID would require sequencing the repertoires of T cell subpopulations. Correlations between repertoire features and clinical complications were limited by patient heterogeneity within the CVID cohort. CVID TCRbeta sequences reportedly showed fewer deletions and N-nucleotide insertions and lacked highly modified clones with 13 or more V deletions. Increased TCRbeta clonality was found in CVID subjects compared with healthy controls (t-test p = 0.018), with the increase being most characteristic of about a third of subjects. Even though DNA input was the same, control samples had an average of about 89,000 unique sequences each, compared with approximately 30,000 in CVID samples.

Predominantly Caucasian heritage was noted among both the CVID patients and the healthy controls. From each donor, about 5 to 8.5 ml of heparinized peripheral whole blood was collected. TCRbeta CDR3 repertoires were sequenced from genomic DNA of adults with common variable immune deficiency (CVID) and healthy adult controls. The control group was made up of some 22 healthy adult volunteers (about ten male and 12 female) whose ages ranged from roughly 23 to 70 years, with a mean age of about 35. To isolate peripheral blood mononuclear cells, diluted blood was subjected to density centrifugation over Hypaque 1077 or Ficoll-Paque. Unsorted mononuclear cells served as the source of genomic DNA, which was extracted either by Qiagen column purification or by a centrifugation-based method. The sequenced material came from peripheral blood mononuclear cells. This clonotype was obtained from a person aged 18 to 70 in good health.

The part of the CDR3 DNA that was read is TGTGCCAGCAGCCAAGATGGCGGGAACATT. Translated, this gives CASSQDGGNI. The whole CDR3 protein reads CASSQDGGNIQYF. This chain is built from TRBV3-1 (or the pseudogene TRBV3-2) and TRBJ2-4; the D region possibly corresponds to TRBD2 (5 bases align). The read ends 3 residues shy of where the CDR3 ends; the end is completed using the germline J gene. Taken from cysteine to phenylalanine, the CDR3 has 13 residues. The CDR3 was read in part: 30 bases, with the frame set at base 1. At the junction V is shortened by 0 bases and J by 7 bases, with 7 bases in between. According to the germline V gene (reference sequence), CDR1 reads LGHDT and CDR2 reads YNNKEL.